This TCR beta chain was found in a study of blood T cell repertoires in COVID-19 (dated by TCRdb to the early 2020s). Concerning the study at large: Samples from collaborators originated in the United States, Italy and Spain and spanned both the acute and convalescent phases of COVID-19. The material from the prospective study consisted of cDNA or gDNA derived from T cells, B-cell-depleted T cells, or PBMCs. Deeply sampled blood TCRbeta repertoires from subjects exposed to, actively infected with, or recovered from COVID-19 were included in the dataset. The repertoires were released in a freely available public database meant as a resource for research on the immune response to SARS-CoV-2. The samples were drawn from two sources: the first 160 participants of the ongoing ImmuneRACE study, and fewer than 1,500 subjects contributed by 6 global collaborators. Nearly every sample came with metadata listing a de-identified subject ID, COVID-19 status, age in years and sex. Where available, HLA class I and class II types were obtained from metadata supplied by the sample provider rather than from assay-based typing. General study outcomes and caveats: The amount of clinical and demographic metadata varied by source and participant and was provided uncurated.

A word on this clone: The clone's antigen remains unknown. Per-base qualities were not stored, and no clone one base away is much larger.

TCRbeta CDR3 regions were amplified from genomic DNA by means of the immunoSEQ Assay, a bias-controlled multiplex PCR. In the original analysis: The number of nucleated cells in each sample was estimated by amplification of reference gene primers within the assay. Sequence reads were collapsed and filtered to measure the absolute abundance of every unique TCRbeta CDR3 rearrangement. For each sample, productive Simpson clonality was calculated as the square root of Simpson's diversity index over productive rearrangements. As stored in TCRdb, this immuneACCESS dataset retains in-frame rearrangements with V and J assigned. A fraction of the clones does not appear; measured against another copy, unresolved V genes explain less than half of the discrepancy, and the remainder lacks a known reason. Clone size and V and J calls were adopted from that table, with D and trimming inferred from the DNA. The sample records tens of thousands of clones, about three quarters of which are singletons. 20% of the sample belongs to the ten largest clones.

The collaborating institutions used their own protocols to collect whole blood in K2EDTA tubes. For TCRbeta analysis, collaborators shipped samples in one of three forms: frozen whole blood, isolated PBMCs, or DNA extracted from either of those sample types. Between the V and J ends, shortened by 6 bases and 0 bases respectively, the junction contains 17 bases. There are 16 amino acids in the CDR3, from cysteine to phenylalanine inclusive. Only the CDR3 DNA stays, 48 bases, in frame from base 1. Based on the germline V gene, the CDR1 and CDR2 sequences are MDHEN and SYDVKM. This receptor was obtained from a woman aged 80 or over with active or convalescent COVID-19. The chain employs TRBV28 and TRBJ1-2; tentative D gene TRBD1, with 5 bases matching. The specimen was peripheral blood. The CDR3 protein sequence reads: CASSPAWDLANYGYTF. The nucleotides are TGTGCCAGCAGCCCTGCGTGGGACTTAGCTAACTATGGCTACACCTTC.